These 18 T cell receptor beta chains share one sample of origin, sequenced in a study of metastatic and nonmetastatic thyroid tumors. Not a single patient had been given any form of treatment at any point before undergoing thyroid surgery. TCRdb re-called the PCR reads through MiXCR. The table has some 15,000 clones, around 22% seen once. What was sequenced was blood. These receptor sequences come from a female donor with papillary thyroid cancer or a benign thyroid nodule (not recorded which). Some clones in this sample may be carry-over from other donors' samples.

This clone was detected many times. The genes are TRBV20-1 and TRBJ2-5; D is possibly TRBD2 (5 bases). Trimming took off 1 base at V and 5 bases at J, with 14 bases between the two ends. Germline CDR1 reads DFQATT; CDR2 reads SNEGSKA (reference sequence). This CDR3 comprises 14 residues. The CDR3 region is CSARVWTASETQYF. CDR3 DNA: TGCAGTGCTAGAGTCTGGACTGCCTCGGAGACCCAGTACTTC.

The gene calls are TRBV20-1 and TRBJ1-2; D gene uncertain. This CDR3 contains 14 residues. CDR1 and CDR2 from the germline V gene are DFQATT and SNEGSKA (reference sequence). V was pared by 3 bases and J by 5 bases, with 16 bases between. CDR3 coding DNA: TGCAGTGCTAGGAATTCCTTCAGGCAGTATGGCTACACCTTC. Its translation: CSARNSFRQYGYTF.

Many counts were recorded for this clone. CDR3 in amino acids: CARGTPGNTIYF. CDR3 coding DNA: TGTGCCAGGGGGACACCTGGAAACACCATATATTTT. V gene TRBV2 combines with J gene TRBJ1-3; TRBD1 is a possible D gene (6 bases). Trimming left V 9 bases short and J 2 bases short, with 8 bases between. This CDR3 is 12 amino acids long. The germline gives CDR1 SNHLY, CDR2 FYNNEI.

This clone was found once. This CDR3 is CVGTTSGMAFPNTGELFF. In nucleotides, the CDR3 is TGTGTCGGCACTACTAGCGGGATGGCGTTCCCGAACACCGGGGAGCTGTTTTTT. The rearrangement uses TRBV2 and TRBJ2-2, with 10 bases lining up with TRBD2. The CDR3 extends over 18 amino acids. Germline assignment: CDR1 SNHLY and CDR2 FYNNEI.

At least ten counts were recorded for this clone. V is TRBV11-2 and J is TRBJ1-1; the match to TRBD1 covers 8 bases. Germline V CDR1 and CDR2: SGHAT, FQNNGV. J was trimmed by 5 bases and V by 5 bases; bases with no gene match: 13. This CDR3 spans 16 amino acids. The CDR3 nucleotides read TGTGCCAGCAGCCTTCTGGGGCAGGGGGCGGGGACTGAAGCTTTCTTT. This codes for CASSLLGQGAGTEAFF.

This clone is labeled as medium-sized. V gene TRBV28 combines with J gene TRBJ2-7, with 11 bases lining up with TRBD2. Per the germline V gene, CDR1 is MDHEN and CDR2 is SYDVKM. The CDR3 sequence is 16 residues long. With 6 bases clipped from V and 5 bases from J, the junction kept 12 bases outside the gene matches. CDR3 nucleotides: TGTGCCAGCAGCTCTGGGTTAGCGGGAGGGGACGACGAGCAGTACTTC. Protein: CASSSGLAGGDDEQYF.

CDR3 region: CASSDRGQGAKLGYGYTF. CDR3 sequence (DNA): TGTGCCAGCAGTGATCGAGGACAGGGGGCTAAACTCGGCTATGGCTACACCTTC. The genes are TRBV6-2 or TRBV6-3 and TRBJ1-2, with 11 bases aligning to TRBD1. Losses at the gene ends were 5 bases for V and 4 bases for J; bases not matched to a gene: 15. The CDR3 length is 18 residues. CDR1 MNHEY and CDR2 SVGEGT come from the germline V gene.

The chain has TRBV6-1 and TRBJ1-1; 7 bases match TRBD1. CDR1 and CDR2 from the germline V gene are MNHNS and SASEGT. V trimming: 9 bases; J trimming: 1 base; junction bases outside the gene matches: 14. The CDR3 runs to 16 residues. In DNA form, the CDR3 reads TGTGCCAGTAAGGAGGGGACAGCCATAGGGAACACTGAAGCTTTCTTT. Amino acids: CASKEGTAIGNTEAFF.

This clone was detected only a few times. In the same sample, other DNA sequences code for this CDR3. V and J are TRBV19 and TRBJ2-1, with TRBD2 matching over 12 bases. The CDR3 runs to 13 residues. CDR1 is LNHDA, CDR2 SQIVND, per germline (reference sequence). Trimming removed 1 base from V and 15 bases from J; junction bases left unmatched: 4. DNA for the CDR3: TGTGCCAGTAGTATAGGGACTAGCGGGACTCTGTTCTTC. Its translation is CASSIGTSGTLFF.

At least ten counts were recorded for this clone. The V call is TRBV2, the J call TRBJ1-2; 7 bases line up with TRBD1. Germline V gives CDR1 SNHLY, CDR2 FYNNEI. V shed 5 bases and J 5 bases; nucleotides not matched to a gene: 5. The CDR3 contains 13 residues. This chain's CDR3 is CASSPTGVYGYTF. Here the CDR3 DNA reads TGTGCCAGCAGTCCCACAGGGGTGTATGGCTACACCTTC.

This clone showed up just a few times. The chain joins TRBV6-1 to TRBJ1-1; TRBD1 might be the D (5 bases). Germline V CDR1 and CDR2: MNHNS, SASEGT. The CDR3 has 13 residues. The V gene lost 6 bases and the J gene lost 7 bases, with 15 bases spanning the gap. The CDR3 DNA sequence: TGTGCCAGCAGAGGCCTACTAGGGGTTGAAGCTTTCTTT. Translating it yields CASRGLLGVEAFF.

Ten or more counts support this clone. V is TRBV3-1 and J is TRBJ2-3; D possibly matches TRBD1 or TRBD2 (5 bases each). V lost 0 bases to trimming and J lost 7 bases, with 17 bases between them. Germline V gene lookup returns CDR1 LGHDT and CDR2 YNNKEL (reference sequence). The CDR3 has 16 amino acids. The CDR3 region has the DNA TGTGCCAGCAGCCAAGATTCCTCCGGGGCCGCACATACGCAGTATTTT. It codes for CASSQDSSGAAHTQYF.

The chain uses TRBV19 and TRBJ1-3; weak D call: TRBD1 (5 bases). The germline CDR1 and CDR2 sequences are LNHDA and SQIVND (reference sequence). The CDR3 is made up of 16 amino acids. This CDR3 is CGSTPGTPGGGNTIYF. In DNA, the CDR3 is TGTGGGTCCACTCCAGGGACCCCCGGAGGTGGAAACACCATATATTTT.

This clone is medium-sized by share. The CDR3 sequence is CSARGPGLLDQPQHF. CDR3 in DNA: TGCAGTGCTAGAGGACCGGGACTTTTAGATCAGCCCCAGCATTTT. The chain is built from TRBV20-1 and TRBJ1-5; the D gene is possibly TRBD1 (5 bases). CDR3 length: 15 amino acids. Trimming cost V 1 base and J 5 bases, with 15 bases left between them. The germline CDR1 and CDR2 sequences are DFQATT and SNEGSKA (reference sequence).

This clone occurred many times. V is TRBV19 and J is TRBJ1-1; D possibly corresponds to TRBD1 (6 bases). Germline V gene data show CDR1 as LNHDA and CDR2 as SQIVND (reference sequence). V lost 5 bases and J 4 bases, leaving 14 bases between the germline ends. The CDR3 contains 14 residues. CDR3 sequence: CASSALTGSTEAFF. The CDR3 DNA reads TGTGCCAGTAGTGCCCTCACAGGGAGCACTGAAGCTTTCTTT.

This chain connects TRBV9 to TRBJ2-3; unclear D gene. The CDR3 has 16 amino acids. V shed 0 bases and J shed 1 base, with 12 bases lying between them. The germline V gene encodes CDR1 SGDLS and CDR2 YYNGEE. The CDR3 is CASSVAPARGTDTQYF. In DNA form, the CDR3 reads TGTGCCAGCAGCGTAGCCCCCGCTAGGGGCACAGATACGCAGTATTTT.

The chain is built from TRBV11-2 and TRBJ2-7; possible D gene TRBD2, 6 bases. There are 16 residues in the CDR3. V shed 1 base and J shed 4 bases, with 17 bases lying between them. Germline CDR1 reads SGHAT; CDR2 reads FQNNGV. The chain's CDR3 is CASSLVETSPSYEQYF. CDR3 bases: TGTGCCAGCAGCTTAGTGGAGACTAGTCCTTCGTACGAGCAGTACTTC.

This clone was seen a few times. The chain couples TRBV28 to TRBJ2-7; a possible D gene is TRBD2 (6 bases). The V and J ends lost 7 bases and 3 bases respectively, with 13 bases between them. CDR3 size: 13 residues. Per germline, CDR1 MDHEN and CDR2 SYDVKM. The CDR3 region is CASTPGLIYEQYF. CDR3 nucleotide sequence: TGTGCCAGCACCCCGGGACTGATCTACGAGCAGTACTTC.